This TCR beta chain was retrieved from a study of human T cells and chemical hapten exposure. This clonotype was counted ten times or more. TCRdb reanalysed the RACE reads using MiXCR and keeps one entry per CDR3 protein. The sample contains around 99,000 distinct CDR3 sequences, roughly a tenth of which appear only once. Per the germline V gene, CDR1 is SGHTA and CDR2 is FQGNSA. This CDR3 comprises 15 residues. The V segment lost 4 bases and the J segment 4 bases; nucleotides outside the gene matches: 7. Time point in this sample: patch test 2, 6 weeks after DPC sensitization. Treatment described: therapeutic diphenylcyclopropenone sensitization with weekly scalp DPC.

The V call is TRBV7-2, the J call TRBJ2-5; the match to TRBD2 covers 9 bases. The starting material was whole blood, obtained in connection with sensitization to the hapten diphenylcyclopropenone (DPC). The source is a woman aged 35 to 49 with alopecia areata. Some clones in this sample may be carry-over from other donors' samples. The CDR3 nucleotides are TGTGCCAGCAGCTGGACTAGCGCCCCTCGAGAGACCCAGTACTTC. Protein: CASSWTSAPRETQYF.